These 30 T cell receptor beta chains were sequenced from one sample in a study of T cell responses to AZD1222 COVID-19 vaccine. Clones were read by immunoSEQ multiplex PCR, and TCRdb kept only the in-frame ones, dropping some. The profile shows about 160,000 clones, 88% of them singletons. The sample was peripheral blood, taken 28 days after the second AZD1222 dose. These receptors originate from an adult who received the AZD1222 COVID-19 vaccine.

The chain joins TRBV20-1 to TRBJ1-1; D gene uncertain. Germline V gene lookup returns CDR1 DFQATT and CDR2 SNEGSKA (reference sequence). V gave up 5 bases and J gave up 8 bases, with 9 bases separating them. This CDR3 spans 10 amino acids. CDR3 coding DNA: TGCAGTGCTTCACTGGGGGAAGCTTTCTTT. It codes for CSASLGEAFF.

The J gene is TRBJ1-1, the V gene TRBV7-3, with no clear D. The V gene's germline CDR1 is SGHTA and CDR2 FQGTGA. This CDR3 comprises 13 residues. The V gene lost 2 bases and the J gene lost 4 bases, with 8 bases spanning the gap. The CDR3 DNA sequence: TGTGCCAGCAGCTTAGAAGCGCGCACTGAAGCTTTCTTT. Its protein product is CASSLEARTEAFF.

The chain employs TRBV4-2 and TRBJ1-2, with unresolved D. V was pared by 4 bases and J by 1 base, with 4 bases between. Looked up from germline, CDR1 is LGHNA and CDR2 is YNFKEQ. The CDR3 runs 12 residues. The CDR3 DNA sequence: TGTGCCAGCAGCCTCTTTAACTATGGCTACACCTTC. It is translated as CASSLFNYGYTF.

The chain recombines TRBV10-3 with TRBJ1-1; 10 bases line up with TRBD1. CDR3 length: 12 amino acids. V was clipped by 7 bases and J by 6 bases; unmatched bases: 2. Germline values: CDR1 ENHRY, CDR2 SYGVKD. The CDR3 reads CAIKGQGAEAFF. DNA of the CDR3: TGTGCCATCAAAGGACAGGGGGCTGAAGCTTTCTTT.

Here the CDR3 DNA reads TGCGCCAGCAGCCAAGGACCGGGACAGGGGACTAGCACAGATACGCAGTATTTT. It codes for CASSQGPGQGTSTDTQYF. The rearrangement links TRBV4-1 to TRBJ2-3, with 10 bases aligning to TRBD1. This CDR3 is 18 amino acids long. Germline V CDR1 and CDR2: MGHRA, YSYEKL. V shed 1 base, J shed 0 bases, and the junction held 7 bases outside the gene matches.

The rearrangement uses TRBV29-1 and TRBJ1-2; D gene uncertain. There are 12 residues in the CDR3. The germline V gene has CDR1 SQVTM and CDR2 ANQGSEA. Trimming took off 3 bases at V and 2 bases at J, with 7 bases between the two ends. As DNA, the CDR3 is TGCAGCGTTGATACTGCCAACTATGGCTACACCTTC. Its translation: CSVDTANYGYTF. Looking up the rest from reference TRBV29-1 and TRBJ1-2 gives the full variable domain: SAVISQKPSRDICQRGTSLTIQCQVDSQVTMMFWYRQQPGQSLTLIATANQGSEATYESGFVIDKFPISRPNLTFSTLTVSNMSPEDSSIYLCSVDTANYGYTFGSGTRLTVV.

The rearrangement links TRBV5-1 to TRBJ2-1; D possibly corresponds to TRBD2 (6 bases). This CDR3 region has 15 residues. The ends were cut back, 4 bases at V and 2 bases at J, with 13 bases in the middle. In germline, CDR1 is SGHRS, CDR2 YFSETQ. The CDR3 protein is CASSLPRGAYNEQFF. The CDR3 DNA follows: TGCGCCAGCAGCCTTCCCCGCGGGGCCTACAATGAGCAGTTCTTC.

The V call is TRBV5-6, the J call TRBJ1-2, with D uncertain. Germline assignment: CDR1 SGHDT and CDR2 YYEEEE. The CDR3 consists of 14 residues. V was shortened by 4 bases and J by 2 bases, with 12 bases between the two germline ends. The CDR3 here is CASSRKTENYGYTF. DNA of the CDR3: TGTGCCAGCAGCAGGAAGACCGAGAACTATGGCTACACCTTC.

This chain links TRBV5-1 with TRBJ2-7; either TRBD1 or TRBD2 may supply D (5 bases each). V lost 4 bases, J lost 1 base, and 18 bases lay in between. Germline lookup yields CDR1 SGHRS and CDR2 YFSETQ. The CDR3 length is 16 residues. The CDR3 spells CASSLGDVTMSYEQYF. The CDR3 bases are TGCGCCAGCAGCCTGGGGGACGTGACGATGTCCTACGAGCAGTACTTC.

The rearrangement uses TRBV30 and TRBJ2-3; either TRBD1 or TRBD2 may supply D (6 bases each). Trimming took off 5 bases at V and 4 bases at J, with 19 bases between the two ends. The CDR3 has 15 residues. The germline CDR1 and CDR2 sequences are GTSNPN and SVGIG (reference sequence). CDR3 region: CAWGGTSSFPDTQYF. The CDR3 region has the DNA TGTGCCTGGGGGGGGACATCCAGCTTTCCAGATACGCAGTATTTT.

This chain connects TRBV4-1 to TRBJ1-1; D perhaps matches TRBD1 (6 bases). The CDR3 runs to 16 residues. With 2 bases removed from V and 3 bases from J, the gap between germline ends came to 16 bases. Germline lookup yields CDR1 MGHRA and CDR2 YSYEKL. CDR3 residues: CASSQRLYRDDTEAFF. The DNA of the CDR3 is TGCGCCAGCAGCCAACGACTTTACAGGGATGACACTGAAGCTTTCTTT.

The chain employs TRBV19 and TRBJ1-3; D not certain. Trimming shortened V by 3 bases and J by 4 bases, and 13 bases separated the two germline ends. The germline CDR1 and CDR2 sequences are LNHDA and SQIVND (reference sequence). This CDR3 is 15 amino acids long. Here the CDR3 reads CASSMGRASGNTIYF. CDR3 DNA: TGTGCCAGTAGTATGGGCAGAGCCTCCGGAAACACCATATATTTT.

V and J are TRBV3-1 (or the pseudogene TRBV3-2) and TRBJ1-4; D unresolved. The CDR3 loop spans 16 amino acids. The germline V gene has CDR1 LGHDT and CDR2 YNNKEL (reference sequence). The ends were cut back, 5 bases at V and 1 base at J, with 14 bases in the middle. The CDR3 coding sequence is TGTGCCAGCAGCTTTGGCAGGACCCGAACTAATGAAAAACTGTTTTTT. Encoded protein: CASSFGRTRTNEKLFF.

The chain has TRBV3-1 (or the pseudogene TRBV3-2) and TRBJ2-7; D perhaps matches TRBD2 (6 bases). The germline gives CDR1 LGHDT, CDR2 YNNKEL (reference sequence). V gave up 6 bases and J gave up 0 bases, with 18 bases separating them. The CDR3 has 16 residues. The CDR3 bases are TGTGCCAGCAGATCAGGGTTAGCGGCTAGCTCCTACGAGCAGTACTTC. Translated: CASRSGLAASSYEQYF.

The chain recombines TRBV18 with TRBJ1-1; D ambiguous. This CDR3 has 12 amino acids. Germline V lookup: CDR1 KGHSH, CDR2 LQKENI. V was shortened by 11 bases and J by 4 bases, with 14 bases between the two germline ends. The DNA for the CDR3 is TGTGCCTGCCAGGAAGAGGGCACTGAAGCTTTCTTT. It translates to CACQEEGTEAFF.

The rearrangement joins TRBV6-2 or TRBV6-3 to TRBJ1-5; 8 bases align to TRBD1. This CDR3 spans 16 amino acids. Germline values: CDR1 MNHEY, CDR2 SVGEGT. The junction had 10 bases not matched to a gene; V was cut back by 5 bases and J by 4 bases. CDR3 in amino acids: CASSPGGQGINQPQHF. The CDR3 DNA reads TGTGCCAGCAGTCCCGGAGGACAGGGAATAAATCAGCCCCAGCATTTT.

This rearrangement joins TRBV5-4 to TRBJ1-2; TRBD1 is a possible D gene (5 bases). CDR1 is SGHNT and CDR2 is YYREEE in the germline V gene (reference sequence). V was shortened by 4 bases and J by 4 bases, with 17 bases between the two germline ends. The CDR3 is 15 amino acids. The CDR3 sequence is CASSDGPGPTYGYTF. The CDR3 DNA is TGTGCCAGCAGCGACGGACCGGGACCGACCTATGGCTACACCTTC.

The chain has TRBV2 and TRBJ2-1; TRBD1 aligns across 7 bases. The CDR3 runs 13 residues. Germline CDR1 and CDR2: SNHLY and FYNNEI. The trim removed 6 bases at V and 4 bases at J, leaving 3 bases unmatched. In DNA, the CDR3 is TGTGCCAGCAGATGGGACAGTTACAATGAGCAGTTCTTC. This encodes CASRWDSYNEQFF.

The chain couples TRBV29-1 to TRBJ1-4; 7 bases map to TRBD1. This CDR3 has 13 amino acids. Trimming took 7 bases from V and 0 from J; bases not matched to a gene: 2. Germline V gene data show CDR1 as SQVTM and CDR2 as ANQGSEA. The CDR3 DNA follows: TGCAGCGCTCAGGGGGCAACTAATGAAAAACTGTTTTTT. Translating it yields CSAQGATNEKLFF. The variable domain in full, with the rest retrieved from reference TRBV29-1 and TRBJ1-4, is SAVISQKPSRDICQRGTSLTIQCQVDSQVTMMFWYRQQPGQSLTLIATANQGSEATYESGFVIDKFPISRPNLTFSTLTVSNMSPEDSSIYLCSAQGATNEKLFFGSGTQLSVL.

The CDR3 region has the DNA TGCGCCAGCAGCTTGGCTGGAGGCCCTTCCACAGATACGCAGTATTTT. Translation gives CASSLAGGPSTDTQYF. This chain joins TRBV5-1 and TRBJ2-3; D perhaps matches TRBD2 (5 bases). The CDR3 covers 16 residues. Per germline, CDR1 SGHRS and CDR2 YFSETQ. The ends were cut back, 0 bases at V and 2 bases at J, with 13 bases in the middle.

J is TRBJ2-5 and V is TRBV2; possibly TRBD2 for D (5 bases). The V end lost 6 bases, the J end lost 5 bases, and 10 bases lay between the germline ends. Germline CDR1 reads SNHLY; CDR2 reads FYNNEI. The CDR3 consists of 12 residues. The CDR3 region has the DNA TGTGCCAGCAGCGGGATGGGGGAGACCCAGTACTTC. The encoded protein is CASSGMGETQYF.

This clone appeared a single time. The rearrangement joins TRBV6-1 to TRBJ1-5; D is ambiguous. CDR1 and CDR2 from the germline V gene are MNHNS and SASEGT. The CDR3 spans 12 residues. V shed 0 bases and J shed 9 bases, with 6 bases lying between them. CDR3 in amino acids: CASSEAHGPQHF. The CDR3 region has the DNA TGTGCCAGCAGTGAAGCGCACGGGCCCCAGCATTTT.

This chain links TRBV15 with TRBJ1-2, with TRBD1 matching over 7 bases. This CDR3 spans 14 amino acids. Trimming at V came to 0 bases and at J to 4 bases, leaving 2 bases not matched to a gene. Per germline, CDR1 LNHNV and CDR2 YYDKDF (reference sequence). CDR3 coding DNA: TGTGCCACCAGCAGAGAGCAGGGGGGCTATGGCTACACCTTC. This sequence encodes CATSREQGGYGYTF.

This chain joins TRBV6-5 and TRBJ1-1; a weak D match, TRBD1 (5 bases). With 4 bases removed from V and 3 bases from J, the gap between germline ends came to 12 bases. Germline V lookup: CDR1 MNHEY, CDR2 SVGAGI. The CDR3 runs to 14 residues. For the CDR3, the DNA is TGTGCCAGCAGTTTCCTAACAGGCTACACTGAAGCTTTCTTT. This gives the protein CASSFLTGYTEAFF.

The chain employs TRBV5-1 and TRBJ1-1; D might be TRBD1 (5 bases). The V gene's germline CDR1 is SGHRS and CDR2 YFSETQ. Deletions cut 0 bases from V and 2 bases from J, with 14 bases between. CDR3 length equals 16 residues. In DNA form, the CDR3 reads TGCGCCAGCAGCTTGGGGTTGCGGGGCACCAACACTGAAGCTTTCTTT. Translating gives CASSLGLRGTNTEAFF.

The genes are TRBV15 and TRBJ1-6, with 8 nucleotides matching TRBD1. CDR1 and CDR2 (germline): LNHNV, YYDKDF (reference sequence). This CDR3 is built from 15 residues. Losses at the gene ends were 1 base for V and 7 bases for J; bases not matched to a gene: 3. The CDR3 DNA reads TGTGCCACCAGCAGAGGGACAGGGAAGAATTCACCCCTCCACTTT. Translation gives CATSRGTGKNSPLHF.

V and J are TRBV7-2 and TRBJ2-7; the D gene is possibly TRBD1 (5 bases). V lost 1 base, J lost 7 bases, and 14 bases lay in between. CDR1 and CDR2 (germline): SGHTA, FQGNSA. This CDR3 comprises 14 residues. The CDR3 DNA is TGTGCCAGCAGCTTAGGAGTCAGGGTAATGGAGCAGTACTTC. This codes for CASSLGVRVMEQYF.

This chain connects TRBV7-9 to TRBJ1-1, with 8 positions matching TRBD1. Trimming at V came to 5 bases and at J to 4 bases, leaving 6 bases not matched to a gene. CDR1 and CDR2 (germline): SEHNR, FQNEAQ (reference sequence). CDR3 length equals 14 residues. In nucleotides, the CDR3 is TGTGCCAGCAGCGCCCGGGACAGGCCCACTGAAGCTTTCTTT. Amino acid sequence: CASSARDRPTEAFF. The whole variable domain, remainder taken from reference TRBV7-9 and TRBJ1-1, is DTGVSQNPRHKITKRGQNVTFRCDPISEHNRLYWYRQTLGQGPEFLTYFQNEAQLEKSRLLSDRFSAERPKGSFSTLEIQRTEQGDSAMYLCASSARDRPTEAFFGQGTRLTVV.

The V and J genes are TRBV5-4 and TRBJ2-3, with 9 bases matching TRBD1. There are 17 residues in the CDR3. The J segment lost 5 bases and the V segment lost 4 bases, leaving 14 bases of the junction unmatched. CDR1 and CDR2 from the germline V gene are SGHNT and YYREEE (reference sequence). In DNA form, the CDR3 reads TGTGCCAGCAGCCCAAGAAGACGGGGACAGGGAGGAGATACGCAGTATTTT. It yields the protein CASSPRRRGQGGDTQYF.

CDR3 sequence (DNA): TGTGCCATCAGTGCATACGGACAGGGTAGGAAATACGAGCAGTACTTC. Translation gives CAISAYGQGRKYEQYF. The chain recombines TRBV10-3 with TRBJ2-7, with 8 bases that match TRBD1. The CDR3 sequence is 16 residues long. The V segment lost 4 bases and the J segment 4 bases; nucleotides outside the gene matches: 12. Germline V gene data show CDR1 as ENHRY and CDR2 as SYGVKD.